These 4 T cell receptor beta chains came from one sample sequenced in a study of T-cell memory formation after mild COVID-19 (dated by TCRdb to about 2021). Library preparation employed 5' RACE. Sequencing was carried out with an Illumina NovaSeq 6000. TCRdb cleaned the public reads at Q25 with fastp, built clones with MiXCR and kept in-frame beta chains. Rows merge per CDR3 protein into single entries with the most common DNA and genes. This sample has 250,000 to 350,000 distinct CDR3 sequences in its table, and more than 15% of those were observed once. The biggest ten clones account for 22% of the sample. The sequencing input was PBMCs or a T cell subset sorted from them (not recorded which). These receptors originate from a man younger than 35 who had mild COVID-19 (a few samples of this study predate the infection). The sample titles of this study are shuffled in the database, so cell type and time point are left out; the donor was told from shared clones.

The chain uses TRBV29-1 and TRBJ1-2; tentatively, D is TRBD1 (5 bases). Germline loops: CDR1 SQVTM, CDR2 ANQGSEA. The V end was cut by 2 bases, the J end by 7 bases, with 11 bases between. CDR3 length: 12 residues. The chain's CDR3 is CSVEQAGGGYTF. In DNA form, the CDR3 reads TGCAGCGTTGAACAAGCGGGGGGTGGCTACACCTTC.

This sequence joins TRBV18 and TRBJ1-5, with D unclear. Germline-derived CDR1 and CDR2 are KGHSH and LQKENI. The CDR3 is made up of 15 amino acids. The germline V and J ends were trimmed by 5 bases and 7 bases, with 18 bases remaining between them. The CDR3 reads CASSVSDLPGQPQHF. For the CDR3, the DNA is TGTGCCAGCTCAGTCTCGGACCTCCCTGGGCAGCCCCAGCATTTT.

This clonotype was counted between two and nine times. This chain connects TRBV6-5 to TRBJ1-2; TRBD1 matches at 7 bases. Germline V gives CDR1 MNHEY, CDR2 SVGAGI. The CDR3 consists of 13 residues. Trimming took 6 bases from V and 8 from J; bases not matched to a gene: 9. CDR3 region: CASRTGAPAGYTF. The CDR3 DNA reads TGTGCCAGCAGAACAGGGGCGCCTGCCGGCTACACCTTC.

This clonotype was observed a few times. The V call is TRBV2, the J call TRBJ2-1; D gene unclear. CDR1 and CDR2 from the germline V gene are SNHLY and FYNNEI. V was shortened by 3 bases and J by 5 bases, with 8 bases between the two germline ends. CDR3 length: 13 residues. In DNA, the CDR3 is TGTGCCAGCAGTGACCAGGCCAACAATGAGCAGTTCTTC. Translated: CASSDQANNEQFF.